This TCR beta chain was captured in a study of metastatic and nonmetastatic thyroid tumors. Study context: The study looked at repertoires side by side in blood and in tumor or nodule tissue from malignant and benign thyroid patients. Study-wide results and caveats: It was reported that TCR beta diversity was significantly higher in malignant thyroid tumors than benign nodules, in blood and tumor.

This clone was observed a handful of times. Its antigen is still unknown. A much larger clonotype is one base distant, so this may be a read error. All patients were untreated before thyroid surgery. Authors' analysis steps: For papillary thyroid cancer, a distant-metastasis classifier was constructed from CDR3 differences observed across clinicopathological groups. TCRdb re-clonotyped the PCR reads via MiXCR. Clone size and V and J calls follow TCRdb, not the original study. Among approximately 24,000 clones listed, approximately 22% were seen once. Germline V gives CDR1 SQVTM, CDR2 ANQGSEA. The CDR3 extends over 12 amino acids.

The sequencing input was blood. This TCR was sampled from a male donor with papillary thyroid cancer or a benign thyroid nodule (not recorded which). Some clones in this sample may be carry-over from other donors' samples. The chain combines TRBV29-1 with TRBJ2-1; no firm D call. In DNA, the CDR3 is TGCAGCGTTGTCCTAACCTACAATGAGCAGCTCTTC. Amino acid sequence: CSVVLTYNEQLF.